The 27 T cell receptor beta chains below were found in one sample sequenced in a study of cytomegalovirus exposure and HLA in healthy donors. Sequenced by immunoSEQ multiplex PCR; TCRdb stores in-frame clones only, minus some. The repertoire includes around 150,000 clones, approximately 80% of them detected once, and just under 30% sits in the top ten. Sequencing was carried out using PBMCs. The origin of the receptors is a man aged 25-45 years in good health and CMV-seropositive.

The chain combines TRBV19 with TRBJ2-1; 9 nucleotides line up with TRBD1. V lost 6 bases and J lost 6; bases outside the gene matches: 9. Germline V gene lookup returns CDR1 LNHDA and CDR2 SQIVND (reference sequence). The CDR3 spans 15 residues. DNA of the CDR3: TGTGCCAGTAGACCACAGGGGGCGGGAGTCAATGAGCAGTTCTTC. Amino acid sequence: CASRPQGAGVNEQFF.

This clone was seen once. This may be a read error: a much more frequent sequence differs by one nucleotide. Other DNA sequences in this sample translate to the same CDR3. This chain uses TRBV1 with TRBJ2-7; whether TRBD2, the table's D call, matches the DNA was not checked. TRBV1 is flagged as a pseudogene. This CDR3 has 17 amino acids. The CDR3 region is CTSSQIGLAESSYEQYF. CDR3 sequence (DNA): TGCACCAGCAGTCAAATAGGACTAGCGGAGTCCTCCTACGAGCAGTACTTC.

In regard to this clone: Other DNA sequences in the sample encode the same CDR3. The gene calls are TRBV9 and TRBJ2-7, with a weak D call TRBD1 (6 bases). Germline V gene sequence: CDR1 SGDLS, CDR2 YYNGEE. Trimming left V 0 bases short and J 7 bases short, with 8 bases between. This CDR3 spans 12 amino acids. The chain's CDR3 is CASSVEGGEQYF. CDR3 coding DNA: TGTGCCAGCAGCGTAGAAGGGGGTGAGCAGTACTTC.

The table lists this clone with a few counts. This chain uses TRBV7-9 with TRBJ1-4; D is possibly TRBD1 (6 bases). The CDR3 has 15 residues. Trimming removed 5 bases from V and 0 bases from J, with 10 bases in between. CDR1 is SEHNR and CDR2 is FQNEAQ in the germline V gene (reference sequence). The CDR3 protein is CASSPGASTNEKLFF. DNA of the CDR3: TGTGCCAGCAGCCCAGGGGCCTCAACTAATGAAAAACTGTTTTTT. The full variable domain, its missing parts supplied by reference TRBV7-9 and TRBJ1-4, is DTGVSQNPRHKITKRGQNVTFRCDPISEHNRLYWYRQTLGQGPEFLTYFQNEAQLEKSRLLSDRFSAERPKGSFSTLEIQRTEQGDSAMYLCASSPGASTNEKLFFGSGTQLSVL.

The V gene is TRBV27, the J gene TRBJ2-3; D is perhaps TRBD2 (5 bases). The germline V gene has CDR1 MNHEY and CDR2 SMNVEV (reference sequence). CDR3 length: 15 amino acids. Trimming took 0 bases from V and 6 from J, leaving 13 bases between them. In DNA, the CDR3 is TGTGCCAGCAGTTTATCAGGCATTGGAGGTGATACGCAGTATTTT. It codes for CASSLSGIGGDTQYF.

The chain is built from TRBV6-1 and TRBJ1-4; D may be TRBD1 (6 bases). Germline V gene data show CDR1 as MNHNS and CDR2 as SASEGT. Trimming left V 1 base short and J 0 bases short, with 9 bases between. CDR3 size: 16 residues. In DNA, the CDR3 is TGTGCCAGCAGTGAAGGGCAGGGGACAACTAATGAAAAACTGTTTTTT. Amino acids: CASSEGQGTTNEKLFF.

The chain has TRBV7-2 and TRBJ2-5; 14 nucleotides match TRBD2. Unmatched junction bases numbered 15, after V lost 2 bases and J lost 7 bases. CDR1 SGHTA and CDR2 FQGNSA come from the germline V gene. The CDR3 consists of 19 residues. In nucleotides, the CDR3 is TGTGCCAGCAGCTTAACCGTAGGACTAGCGGGAGGAAATTGGGGGACCCAGTACTTC. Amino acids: CASSLTVGLAGGNWGTQYF.

The CDR3 region has the DNA TGTGCCATCAGTGAGTCGGTGTCGGTGAACACTGAAGCTTTCTTT. This translates into CAISESVSVNTEAFF. The chain has TRBV10-3 and TRBJ1-1; no firm D call. The CDR3 consists of 15 residues. V was shortened by 0 bases and J by 0 bases, with 8 bases between the two germline ends. Germline values: CDR1 ENHRY, CDR2 SYGVKD.

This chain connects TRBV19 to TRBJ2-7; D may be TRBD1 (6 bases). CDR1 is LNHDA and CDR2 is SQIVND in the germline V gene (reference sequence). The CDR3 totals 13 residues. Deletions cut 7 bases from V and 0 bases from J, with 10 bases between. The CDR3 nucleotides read TGTGCCAGTATGGGGGACACCTCCTACGAGCAGTACTTC. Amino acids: CASMGDTSYEQYF.

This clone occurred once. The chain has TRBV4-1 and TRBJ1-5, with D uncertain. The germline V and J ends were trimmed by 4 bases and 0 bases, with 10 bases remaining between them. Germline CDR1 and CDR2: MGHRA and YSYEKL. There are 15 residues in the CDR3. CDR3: CASSPGQNSNQPQHF. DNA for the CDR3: TGCGCCAGCAGCCCTGGGCAGAATAGCAATCAGCCCCAGCATTTT.

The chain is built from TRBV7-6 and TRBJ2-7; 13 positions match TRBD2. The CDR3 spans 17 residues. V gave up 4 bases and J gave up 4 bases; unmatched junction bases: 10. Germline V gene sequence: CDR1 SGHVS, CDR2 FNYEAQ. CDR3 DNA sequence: TGTGCCAGCAGCTCTCTTCCTGGACTAGCGGGAGTATACGAGCAGTACTTC. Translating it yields CASSSLPGLAGVYEQYF.

In nucleotides, the CDR3 is TGTGCCATCAGTGAGTTTGGGCCCCTCGCTGAAGCTTTCTTT. Amino acid sequence: CAISEFGPLAEAFF. The chain carries TRBV10-3 and TRBJ1-1; D is uncertain. The germline gives CDR1 ENHRY, CDR2 SYGVKD. V shed 1 base and J shed 6 bases, with 12 bases lying between them. This CDR3 spans 14 amino acids.

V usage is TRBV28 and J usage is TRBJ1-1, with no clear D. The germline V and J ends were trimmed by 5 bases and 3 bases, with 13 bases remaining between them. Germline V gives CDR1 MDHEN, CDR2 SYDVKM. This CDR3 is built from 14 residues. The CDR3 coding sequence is TGTGCCAGCAGTCTAAGGAGGGAGGACACTGAAGCTTTCTTT. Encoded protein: CASSLRREDTEAFF.

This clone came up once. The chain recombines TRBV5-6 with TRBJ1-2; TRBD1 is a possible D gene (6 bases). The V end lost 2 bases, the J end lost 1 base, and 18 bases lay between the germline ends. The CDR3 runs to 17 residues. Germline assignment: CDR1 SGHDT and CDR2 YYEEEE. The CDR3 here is CASSLSAGTYFNYGYTF. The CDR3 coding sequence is TGTGCCAGCAGCTTATCGGCCGGGACATACTTTAACTATGGCTACACCTTC.

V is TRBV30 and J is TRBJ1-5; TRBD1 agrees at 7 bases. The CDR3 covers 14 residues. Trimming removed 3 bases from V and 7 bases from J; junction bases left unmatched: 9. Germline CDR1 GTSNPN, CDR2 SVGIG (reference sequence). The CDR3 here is CAWSKQGPGQPQHF. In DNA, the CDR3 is TGTGCCTGGAGCAAACAGGGGCCAGGACAGCCCCAGCATTTT.

Here the CDR3 DNA reads TGTGCCAGCAGCCAAGATCCAACTCCTACAGATACGCAGTATTTT. Encoded protein: CASSQDPTPTDTQYF. This sequence joins TRBV4-2 and TRBJ2-3; no definite D call. Germline V gives CDR1 LGHNA, CDR2 YNFKEQ. Trimming removed 0 bases at V and 3 bases at J, with 10 bases between. There are 15 residues in the CDR3.

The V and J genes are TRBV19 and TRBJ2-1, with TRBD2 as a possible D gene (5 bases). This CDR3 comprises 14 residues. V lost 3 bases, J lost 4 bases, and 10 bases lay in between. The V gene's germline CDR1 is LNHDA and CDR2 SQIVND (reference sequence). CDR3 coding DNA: TGTGCCAGTAGTATTCCGGGAATTTACAATGAGCAGTTCTTC. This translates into CASSIPGIYNEQFF.

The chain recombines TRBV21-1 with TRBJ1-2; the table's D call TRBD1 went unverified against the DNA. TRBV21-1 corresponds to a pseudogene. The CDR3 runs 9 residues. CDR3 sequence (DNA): TGTGCCAGTCCAGGGGGCTACACCTTC. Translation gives CASPGGYTF.

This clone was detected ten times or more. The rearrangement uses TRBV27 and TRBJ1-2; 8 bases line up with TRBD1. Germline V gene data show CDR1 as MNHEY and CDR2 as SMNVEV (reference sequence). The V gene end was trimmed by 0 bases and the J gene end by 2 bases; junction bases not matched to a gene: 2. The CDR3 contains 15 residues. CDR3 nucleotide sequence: TGTGCCAGCAGTTTATCCCGGACAGGGAACTATGGCTACACCTTC. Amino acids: CASSLSRTGNYGYTF.

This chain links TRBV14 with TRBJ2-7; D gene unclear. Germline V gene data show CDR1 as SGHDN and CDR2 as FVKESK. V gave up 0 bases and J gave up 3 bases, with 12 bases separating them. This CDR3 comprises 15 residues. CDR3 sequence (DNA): TGTGCCAGCAGCCAAGAGTCCAGGCCTTTCTACGAGCAGTACTTC. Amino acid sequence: CASSQESRPFYEQYF.

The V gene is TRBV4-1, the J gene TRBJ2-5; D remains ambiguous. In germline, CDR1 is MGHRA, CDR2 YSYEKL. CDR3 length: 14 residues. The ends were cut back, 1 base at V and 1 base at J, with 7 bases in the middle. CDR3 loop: CASSQASVQETQYF. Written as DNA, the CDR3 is TGCGCCAGCAGCCAAGCCTCTGTCCAAGAGACCCAGTACTTC.

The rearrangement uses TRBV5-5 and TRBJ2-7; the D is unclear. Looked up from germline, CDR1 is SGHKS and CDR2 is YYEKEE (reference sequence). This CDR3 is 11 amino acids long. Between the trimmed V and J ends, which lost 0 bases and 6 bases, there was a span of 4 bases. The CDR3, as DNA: TGTGCCAGCAGCTTGGATAGCGAGCAGTACTTC. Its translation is CASSLDSEQYF.

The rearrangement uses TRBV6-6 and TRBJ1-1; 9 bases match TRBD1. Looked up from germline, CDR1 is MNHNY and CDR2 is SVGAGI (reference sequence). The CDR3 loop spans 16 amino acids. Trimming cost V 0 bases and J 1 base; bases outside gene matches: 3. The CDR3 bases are TGTGCCAGCAGTTACTCGAGGGACAGGGAGAACACTGAAGCTTTCTTT. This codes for CASSYSRDRENTEAFF.

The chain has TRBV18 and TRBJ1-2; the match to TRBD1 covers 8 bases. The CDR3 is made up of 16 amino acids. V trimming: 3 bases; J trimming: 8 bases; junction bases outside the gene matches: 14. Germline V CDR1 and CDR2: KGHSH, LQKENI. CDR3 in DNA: TGTGCCAGCTCACCTCCGGGACAGGATAGGGGAAAAGGCTACACCTTC. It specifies CASSPPGQDRGKGYTF. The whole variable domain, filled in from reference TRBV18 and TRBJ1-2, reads NAGVMQNPRHLVRRRGQEARLRCSPMKGHSHVYWYRQLPEEGLKFMVYLQKENIIDESGMPKERFSAEFPKEGPSILRIQQVVRGDSAAYFCASSPPGQDRGKGYTFGSGTRLTVV.

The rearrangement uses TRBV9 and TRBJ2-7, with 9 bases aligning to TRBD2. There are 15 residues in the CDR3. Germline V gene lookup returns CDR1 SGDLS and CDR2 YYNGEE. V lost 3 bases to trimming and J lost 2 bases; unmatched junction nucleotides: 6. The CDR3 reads CASSAGLALTYEQYF. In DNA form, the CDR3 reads TGTGCCAGCAGCGCTGGACTAGCGCTAACCTACGAGCAGTACTTC.

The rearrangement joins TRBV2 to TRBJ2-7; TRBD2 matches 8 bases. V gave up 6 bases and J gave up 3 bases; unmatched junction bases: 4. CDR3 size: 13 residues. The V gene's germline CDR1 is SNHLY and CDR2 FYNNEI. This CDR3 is CASSGGLVYEQYF. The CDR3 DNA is TGTGCCAGCAGCGGGGGACTAGTCTACGAGCAGTACTTC.

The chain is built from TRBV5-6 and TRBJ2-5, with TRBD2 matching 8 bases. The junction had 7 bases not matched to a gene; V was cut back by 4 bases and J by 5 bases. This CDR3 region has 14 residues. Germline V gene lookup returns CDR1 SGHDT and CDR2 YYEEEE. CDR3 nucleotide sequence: TGTGCCAGCAGCCTCCGGGAGGGGACGGAGACCCAGTACTTC. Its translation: CASSLREGTETQYF.